This entry lists 11 T cell receptor beta chains sequenced from one sample in a study of shared clonotypes between healthy human individuals. Method: immunoSEQ multiplex PCR; TCRdb's copy keeps in-frame clones and lacks some. The sample has 2 million to 2.5 million clones, about 92% seen once. What was sequenced was naive CD4+ T cells from PBMCs. Stated subset: CD45RA+ positively selected. Source of these receptors: a man in his late teens or twenties in good health. Some clones in this sample may be carry-over from other donors' samples.

The V and J genes are TRBV10-3 and TRBJ1-1; no clear D gene. V was clipped by 0 bases and J by 1 base, with 9 bases between them. Germline V CDR1 and CDR2: ENHRY, SYGVKD. The CDR3 runs to 15 residues. CDR3 DNA: TGTGCCATCAGTGAGTCGGGCTTCACGAACACTGAAGCTTTCTTT. Translated: CAISESGFTNTEAFF.

This sequence joins TRBV19 and TRBJ1-2, with D possibly being TRBD1 (5 bases). V lost 7 bases to trimming and J lost 7 bases, with 16 bases between them. Germline CDR1 LNHDA, CDR2 SQIVND (reference sequence). The CDR3 length is 13 residues. This CDR3 is CASNRGPVGGYTF. As DNA, the CDR3 is TGTGCCAGTAATCGGGGCCCAGTTGGTGGCTACACCTTC.

The J gene is TRBJ1-2, the V gene TRBV28; D remains unclear. V lost 5 bases and J 10 bases, leaving 17 bases between the germline ends. Per the germline V gene, CDR1 is MDHEN and CDR2 is SYDVKM. This CDR3 has 13 amino acids. As DNA, the CDR3 is TGTGCCAGCAGTATACGCCTGGGCAGCTTCTACACCTTC. Amino acids: CASSIRLGSFYTF.

The CDR3 region has the DNA TGTGCCAGCAGCTCCATTTTTGGGCGGGAGGGCACCTACAATGAGCAGTTCTTC. Translated: CASSSIFGREGTYNEQFF. The rearrangement links TRBV7-9 to TRBJ2-1; TRBD2 agrees at 9 bases. There are 18 residues in the CDR3. Germline V gene sequence: CDR1 SEHNR, CDR2 FQNEAQ (reference sequence). J lost 2 bases, V lost 4 bases, and 12 bases had no gene match.

The rearrangement links TRBV13 to TRBJ2-5; 8 bases are a match to TRBD1. Germline V gene sequence: CDR1 PRHDT, CDR2 FYEKMQ (reference sequence). V was clipped by 0 bases and J by 0 bases; unmatched bases: 0. CDR3 size: 15 residues. CDR3 sequence reads: CASSLGDRDQETQYF. CDR3 in DNA: TGTGCCAGCAGCTTAGGGGACAGGGACCAAGAGACCCAGTACTTC.

The CDR3 sequence is CASSFNPSETQYF. CDR3 bases: TGTGCCAGCAGTTTCAATCCATCGGAGACCCAGTACTTC. The chain uses TRBV28 and TRBJ2-5; D is undetermined. The CDR3 is made up of 13 amino acids. V lost 3 bases and J 5 bases, leaving 10 bases between the germline ends. Germline CDR1 is MDHEN and CDR2 is SYDVKM.

This clone turned up a few times. The chain recombines TRBV28 with TRBJ2-2; D not resolved. Trimming took off 2 bases at V and 4 bases at J, with 8 bases between the two ends. Germline-derived CDR1 and CDR2 are MDHEN and SYDVKM. The CDR3 covers 14 residues. CDR3 bases: TGTGCCAGCAGTTTACCGGTAGTCACCGGGGAGCTGTTTTTT. Its protein product is CASSLPVVTGELFF.

The chain couples TRBV9 to TRBJ2-7; the match to TRBD1 covers 7 bases. With 4 bases clipped from V and 7 bases from J, the junction kept 11 bases outside the gene matches. The CDR3 is 14 residues long. Per the germline V gene, CDR1 is SGDLS and CDR2 is YYNGEE. The CDR3 DNA is TGTGCCAGCAGCCCTCGGACAGGACAAAATGAGCAGTACTTC. Translated, it gives CASSPRTGQNEQYF.

This chain links TRBV9 with TRBJ2-5, with TRBD1 as a possible D gene (6 bases). CDR3 size: 15 residues. Per germline, CDR1 SGDLS and CDR2 YYNGEE. Trimming left V 2 bases short and J 7 bases short, with 18 bases between. DNA for the CDR3: TGTGCCAGCAGCGTTGGACAGAGGGGATTCGGGACCCAGTACTTC. Translation gives CASSVGQRGFGTQYF.

A single count supports this clone. The chain recombines TRBV28 with TRBJ2-7; TRBD1 is a possible D gene (5 bases). The V and J ends lost 5 bases and 4 bases respectively, with 21 bases between them. The CDR3 spans 16 residues. The germline CDR1 and CDR2 sequences are MDHEN and SYDVKM. The CDR3 DNA reads as TGTGCCAGCAGTCCCTCCTACGCAGGGTCCACATACGAGCAGTACTTC. Its translation is CASSPSYAGSTYEQYF. The full variable domain, rest sourced from reference TRBV28 and TRBJ2-7, is DVKVTQSSRYLVKRTGEKVFLECVQDMDHENMFWYRQDPGLGLRLIYFSYDVKMKEKGDIPEGYSVSREKKERFSLILESASTNQTSMYLCASSPSYAGSTYEQYFGPGTRLTVT.

This sequence joins TRBV10-3 and TRBJ1-2, with 7 bases matching TRBD1. V shed 0 bases, J shed 3 bases, and the junction held 4 bases outside the gene matches. Germline values: CDR1 ENHRY, CDR2 SYGVKD. The CDR3 totals 15 residues. As DNA, the CDR3 is TGTGCCATCAGTGAGTCTAGGGGGCCCTACTATGGCTACACCTTC. Protein: CAISESRGPYYGYTF.